What follows are 25 T cell receptor beta chains derived from one specimen sequenced in a study of shared clonotypes between healthy human individuals. TCRdb keeps only in-frame clones here, not all; method: immunoSEQ multiplex PCR. The sample has roughly 490,000 clones, 79% seen once. Sequencing input: PBMCs. The receptors were gathered from a middle-aged woman in good health. Some clones in this sample may be carry-over from other donors' samples.

The chain carries TRBV2 and TRBJ2-2; 10 bases are a match to TRBD2. CDR3 length: 13 amino acids. Germline CDR1 SNHLY, CDR2 FYNNEI. With 4 bases clipped from V and 7 bases from J, the junction kept 0 bases outside the gene matches. DNA for the CDR3: TGTGCCAGCAGTGGGACTAGCGGCGGGGAGCTGTTTTTT. Translation: CASSGTSGGELFF. Full variable domain (rest looked up from reference TRBV2 and TRBJ2-2): EPEVTQTPSHQVTQMGQEVILRCVPISNHLYFYWYRQILGQKVEFLVSFYNNEISEKSEIFDDQFSVERPDGSNFTLKIRSTKLEDSAMYFCASSGTSGGELFFGEGSRLTVL.

This chain links TRBV10-3 with TRBJ2-1, with TRBD1 as a possible D gene (6 bases). Trimming cost V 2 bases and J 0 bases, with 8 bases left between them. Germline V gene data show CDR1 as ENHRY and CDR2 as SYGVKD. The CDR3 runs to 15 residues. In DNA form, the CDR3 reads TGTGCCATCAGTGAGGGGACACACTCCTACAATGAGCAGTTCTTC. As protein: CAISEGTHSYNEQFF.

V and J are TRBV30 and TRBJ1-2; possible D gene TRBD1, 5 bases. The CDR3 consists of 15 residues. Trimming pared 2 bases from V and 2 bases from J, leaving 15 bases between. Germline-derived CDR1 and CDR2 are GTSNPN and SVGIG (reference sequence). CDR3 sequence (DNA): TGTGCCTGGAGTAAGGATGCGGGACGGAACTATGGCTACACCTTC. Its translation is CAWSKDAGRNYGYTF.

This clone was recorded only once. The V call is TRBV5-1, the J call TRBJ1-2, with 8 bases lining up with TRBD1. This CDR3 region has 16 residues. The J segment lost 4 bases and the V segment lost 1 base, leaving 9 bases of the junction unmatched. CDR1 is SGHRS, CDR2 YFSETQ, per germline. The CDR3 region is CASSLFEPGTGYGYTF. The CDR3 nucleotides are TGCGCCAGCAGCTTGTTTGAGCCCGGGACAGGCTATGGCTACACCTTC.

V usage is TRBV20-1 and J usage is TRBJ2-5; D remains ambiguous. Trimming removed 7 bases at V and 2 bases at J, with 8 bases between. Germline V lookup: CDR1 DFQATT, CDR2 SNEGSKA (reference sequence). This CDR3 has 11 residues. CDR3 sequence (DNA): TGCAGTGGGCAAACGCAAGAGACCCAGTACTTC. Amino acid sequence: CSGQTQETQYF.

The chain has TRBV15 and TRBJ2-3; 10 nucleotides align to TRBD1. Trimming cost V 5 bases and J 5 bases; bases outside gene matches: 4. This CDR3 spans 14 amino acids. Germline CDR1 and CDR2: LNHNV and YYDKDF (reference sequence). In DNA form, the CDR3 reads TGTGCCACCAGCCGGGGACAGGGGAAAGATACGCAGTATTTT. This gives the protein CATSRGQGKDTQYF. Full variable domain (remainder filled in from reference TRBV15 and TRBJ2-3): DAMVIQNPRYQVTQFGKPVTLSCSQTLNHNVMYWYQQKSSQAPKLLFHYYDKDFNNEADTPDNFQSRRPNTSFCFLDIRSPGLGDTAMYLCATSRGQGKDTQYFGPGTRLTVL.

The chain links TRBV28 to TRBJ1-1; D is unclear. The V end was cut by 5 bases, the J end by 0 bases, with 13 bases between. Germline V gene sequence: CDR1 MDHEN, CDR2 SYDVKM. This CDR3 spans 15 amino acids. The CDR3 nucleotides read TGTGCCAGCAGTCTCCCCCGGTCAGTGAACACTGAAGCTTTCTTT. As protein: CASSLPRSVNTEAFF.

The genes are TRBV5-6 and TRBJ2-3; 7 nucleotides match TRBD1. The germline gives CDR1 SGHDT, CDR2 YYEEEE. V lost 4 bases, J lost 0 bases, and 2 bases stayed unmatched. The CDR3 is made up of 14 amino acids. The chain's CDR3 is CASSATGSTDTQYF. The CDR3, as DNA: TGTGCCAGCAGCGCGACAGGGAGCACAGATACGCAGTATTTT.

V usage is TRBV10-3 and J usage is TRBJ1-5; D might be TRBD1 (5 bases). CDR1 and CDR2 from the germline V gene are ENHRY and SYGVKD. V was pared by 5 bases and J by 1 base, with 12 bases between. CDR3 size: 15 residues. The CDR3 bases are TGTGCCATCAGTACGGATAGGGGCAGCAATCAGCCCCAGCATTTT. It codes for CAISTDRGSNQPQHF.

The DNA for the CDR3 is TGTGCCAGCAGCCCACCAGGACTTCCTCCGGGCTACACCTTC. This encodes CASSPPGLPPGYTF. V is TRBV28 and J is TRBJ1-2; D is undetermined. The ends were cut back, 6 bases at V and 8 bases at J, with 19 bases in the middle. In germline, CDR1 is MDHEN, CDR2 SYDVKM. The CDR3 contains 14 residues.

This chain connects TRBV6-5 to TRBJ2-3; 7 positions agree with TRBD1. Germline loops: CDR1 MNHEY, CDR2 SVGAGI. Germline trimming cut 5 bases from V and 3 bases from J; bases unmatched to any gene: 8. The CDR3 length is 15 residues. In DNA form, the CDR3 reads TGTGCCAGCAGTACGTGGACAGGAGGTACAGATACGCAGTATTTT. It specifies CASSTWTGGTDTQYF.

This chain links TRBV6-1 with TRBJ2-2; D assignment may be TRBD1 or TRBD2 (5 bases each). The V end lost 8 bases, the J end lost 1 base, and 11 bases lay between the germline ends. The CDR3 extends over 14 amino acids. Germline CDR1 and CDR2: MNHNS and SASEGT. CDR3 sequence (DNA): TGTGCCAGCGGGCAGGGACGGAACACCGGGGAGCTGTTTTTT. Amino acid sequence: CASGQGRNTGELFF.

In its sample, this clone was seen a few times. This sequence joins TRBV9 and TRBJ2-1; no firm D call. The CDR3 is 11 residues long. V lost 4 bases, J lost 6 bases, and 5 bases lay in between. Germline V gene sequence: CDR1 SGDLS, CDR2 YYNGEE. CDR3 in DNA: TGTGCCAGCAGCCGGACCAATGAGCAGTTCTTC. It specifies CASSRTNEQFF.

The chain employs TRBV7-2 and TRBJ2-7; the D gene is possibly TRBD2 (5 bases). CDR1 and CDR2 from the germline V gene are SGHTA and FQGNSA. Trimming pared 1 base from V and 0 bases from J, leaving 13 bases between. The CDR3 has 16 amino acids. This CDR3 reads CASSLVGSVSSYEQYF. The CDR3 nucleotides read TGTGCCAGCAGCTTAGTAGGGAGCGTCAGCTCCTACGAGCAGTACTTC. The full variable domain, with the rest looked up from reference TRBV7-2 and TRBJ2-7, is GAGVSQSPSNKVTEKGKDVELRCDPISGHTALYWYRQSLGQGLEFLIYFQGNSAPDKSGLPSDRFSAERTGGSVSTLTIQRTQQEDSAVYLCASSLVGSVSSYEQYFGPGTRLTVT.

The chain uses TRBV6-5 and TRBJ2-3, with 8 bases fitting TRBD1. After removal of 6 bases from V and 5 bases from J, the junction contained 10 bases not matched to a gene. The CDR3 is 15 amino acids. The germline gives CDR1 MNHEY, CDR2 SVGAGI. In DNA, the CDR3 is TGTGCCAGCAGCCCCAAGACAGGGGTGGGAGATACGCAGTATTTT. Its translation is CASSPKTGVGDTQYF.

V usage is TRBV15 and J usage is TRBJ2-1; 12 nucleotides match TRBD2. Germline trimming cut 0 bases from V and 4 bases from J; bases unmatched to any gene: 13. The CDR3 sequence is 20 residues long. The germline gives CDR1 LNHNV, CDR2 YYDKDF (reference sequence). CDR3 protein: CATSREGGLAGTLNYNEQFF. The CDR3 DNA is TGTGCCACCAGCAGAGAGGGAGGACTAGCGGGAACACTAAATTACAATGAGCAGTTCTTC.

The rearrangement uses TRBV28 and TRBJ2-3; 13 bases line up with TRBD2. The CDR3 consists of 18 residues. The trim removed 6 bases at V and 0 bases at J, leaving 9 bases unmatched. Germline lookup yields CDR1 MDHEN and CDR2 SYDVKM. The CDR3 protein is CASRSGTSGTSSTDTQYF. CDR3 coding DNA: TGTGCCAGCAGGTCCGGGACTAGCGGGACTTCTAGCACAGATACGCAGTATTTT.

The chain recombines TRBV4-3 with TRBJ1-1; D possibly corresponds to TRBD1 (5 bases). Between the trimmed V and J ends, which lost 1 base and 4 bases, there was a span of 10 bases. CDR1 and CDR2 from the germline V gene are LGHNA and YSLEER. This CDR3 is built from 14 residues. The CDR3 sequence: CASSQVGEGTEAFF. DNA of the CDR3: TGCGCCAGCAGCCAAGTAGGGGAGGGCACTGAAGCTTTCTTT.

This clone appeared a few times. The gene calls are TRBV4-1 and TRBJ1-2; the D gene is possibly TRBD1 (6 bases). The V and J ends lost 3 bases and 6 bases respectively, with 14 bases between them. CDR1 is MGHRA, CDR2 YSYEKL, per germline. This CDR3 contains 14 residues. For the CDR3, the DNA is TGCGCCAGCAGCCATCGGGGGCCGCCGGATGGCTACACCTTC. Encoded protein: CASSHRGPPDGYTF.

V and J are TRBV10-3 and TRBJ2-3, with 7 bases aligning to TRBD2. This CDR3 is built from 15 residues. The V gene's germline CDR1 is ENHRY and CDR2 SYGVKD. Germline trimming cut 3 bases from V and 2 bases from J; bases unmatched to any gene: 5. The CDR3 spells CAISETLAVTDTQYF. The CDR3 coding sequence is TGTGCCATCAGTGAAACCCTAGCGGTCACAGATACGCAGTATTTT.

The chain recombines TRBV2 with TRBJ2-1; tentatively, D is TRBD2 (5 bases). CDR1 is SNHLY, CDR2 FYNNEI, per germline. V shed 1 base and J shed 7 bases, with 11 bases lying between them. The CDR3 totals 14 residues. The CDR3 region has the DNA TGTGCCAGCAGTGAAGAGGGAGAGGGTAATGAGCAGTTCTTC. Protein: CASSEEGEGNEQFF.

Only a few counts were recorded for this clone. At one of its ends the junction is not consistent with the germline gene, which may arise from a read error. V usage is TRBV7-7 and J usage is TRBJ2-5, with 10 bases matching TRBD1. The germline V gene has CDR1 SSHAT and CDR2 FNYEAQ (reference sequence). The CDR3 length is 16 residues. CDR3 bases: TGTGCTAGCAGCCTGGGACAGGGGTGGGGGCAGGAGACCCAGTACTTC. Its protein is CASSLGQGWGQETQYF.

This clone was detected once. The chain recombines TRBV18 with TRBJ2-1, with unresolved D. Trimming pared 4 bases from V and 5 bases from J, leaving 12 bases between. Germline CDR1 KGHSH, CDR2 LQKENI. CDR3 size: 14 residues. CDR3 nucleotide sequence: TGTGCCAGCTCACTCCGACACCCCGACAATGAGCAGTTCTTC. Translating gives CASSLRHPDNEQFF.

V is TRBV29-1 and J is TRBJ1-2, with 11 bases lining up with TRBD1. Trimming cost V 4 bases and J 5 bases; bases outside gene matches: 9. The length of the CDR3 is 15 residues. Germline V gene data show CDR1 as SQVTM and CDR2 as ANQGSEA. The chain's CDR3 is CSVGPGTGGPYGYTF. DNA for the CDR3: TGCAGCGTTGGTCCCGGGACAGGGGGTCCTTATGGCTACACCTTC.

The rearrangement joins TRBV28 to TRBJ2-7, with 11 bases fitting TRBD2. Per the germline V gene, CDR1 is MDHEN and CDR2 is SYDVKM. The CDR3 is made up of 18 amino acids. After removal of 6 bases from V and 2 bases from J, the junction contained 15 bases not matched to a gene. Here the CDR3 reads CASSSTWGTSGGTYEQYF. In nucleotides, the CDR3 is TGTGCCAGCAGCTCCACGTGGGGCACTAGCGGGGGTACCTACGAGCAGTACTTC. Variable domain in full (rest from reference TRBV28 and TRBJ2-7): DVKVTQSSRYLVKRTGEKVFLECVQDMDHENMFWYRQDPGLGLRLIYFSYDVKMKEKGDIPEGYSVSREKKERFSLILESASTNQTSMYLCASSSTWGTSGGTYEQYFGPGTRLTVT.